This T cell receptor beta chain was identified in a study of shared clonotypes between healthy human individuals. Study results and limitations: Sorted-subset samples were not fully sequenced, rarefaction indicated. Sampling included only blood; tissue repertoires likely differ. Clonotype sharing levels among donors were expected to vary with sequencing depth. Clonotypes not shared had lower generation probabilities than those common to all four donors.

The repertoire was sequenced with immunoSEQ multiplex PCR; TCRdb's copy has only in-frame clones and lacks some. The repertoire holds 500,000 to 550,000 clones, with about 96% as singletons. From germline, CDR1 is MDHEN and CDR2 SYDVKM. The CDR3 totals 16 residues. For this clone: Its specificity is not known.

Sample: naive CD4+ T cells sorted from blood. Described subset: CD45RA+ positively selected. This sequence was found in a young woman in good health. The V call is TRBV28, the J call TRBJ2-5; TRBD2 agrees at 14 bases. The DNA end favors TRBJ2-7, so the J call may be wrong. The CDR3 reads CASSFLGLAGVSEQYF. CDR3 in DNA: TGTGCCAGCAGTTTCCTGGGACTAGCGGGAGTAAGCGAGCAGTACTTC.